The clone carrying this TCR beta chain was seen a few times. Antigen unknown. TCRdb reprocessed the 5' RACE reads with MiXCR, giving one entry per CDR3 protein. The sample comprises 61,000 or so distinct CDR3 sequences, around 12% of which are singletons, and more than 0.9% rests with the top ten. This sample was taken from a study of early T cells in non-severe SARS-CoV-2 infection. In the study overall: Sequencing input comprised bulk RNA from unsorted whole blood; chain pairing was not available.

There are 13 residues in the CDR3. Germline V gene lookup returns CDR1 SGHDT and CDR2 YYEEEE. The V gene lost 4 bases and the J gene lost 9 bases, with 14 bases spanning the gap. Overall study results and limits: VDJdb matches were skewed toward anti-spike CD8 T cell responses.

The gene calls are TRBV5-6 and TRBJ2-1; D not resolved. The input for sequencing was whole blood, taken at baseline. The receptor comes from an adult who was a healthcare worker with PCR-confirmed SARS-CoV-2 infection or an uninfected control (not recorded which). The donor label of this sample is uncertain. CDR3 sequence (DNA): TGTGCCAGCAGCGAAACTTTAGACGGTGAGCAGTTCTTC. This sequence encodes CASSETLDGEQFF.